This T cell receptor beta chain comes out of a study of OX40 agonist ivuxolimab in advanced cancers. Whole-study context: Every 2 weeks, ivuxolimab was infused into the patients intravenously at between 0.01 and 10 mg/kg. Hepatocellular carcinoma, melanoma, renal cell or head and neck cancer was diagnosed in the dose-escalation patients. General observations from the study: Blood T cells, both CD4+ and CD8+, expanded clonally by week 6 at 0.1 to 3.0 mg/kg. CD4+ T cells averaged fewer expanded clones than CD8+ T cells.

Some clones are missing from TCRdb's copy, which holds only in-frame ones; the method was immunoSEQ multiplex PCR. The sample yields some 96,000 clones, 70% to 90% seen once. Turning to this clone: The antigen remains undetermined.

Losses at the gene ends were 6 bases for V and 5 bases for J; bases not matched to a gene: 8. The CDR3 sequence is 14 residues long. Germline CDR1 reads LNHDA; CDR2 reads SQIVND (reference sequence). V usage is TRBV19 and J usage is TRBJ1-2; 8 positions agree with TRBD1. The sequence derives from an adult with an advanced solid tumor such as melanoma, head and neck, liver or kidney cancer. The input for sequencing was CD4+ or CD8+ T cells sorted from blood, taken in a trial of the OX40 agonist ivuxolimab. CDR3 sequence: CASSLQNRGYGYTF. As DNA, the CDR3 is TGTGCCAGTAGCCTACAGAACAGGGGGTATGGCTACACCTTC.